The source of this T cell receptor (beta chain) is a study of response to subunit inactivated influenza vaccine. Study-wide results and caveats: Few additional T cells are recruited per seasonal influenza vaccination, authors suggested.

This CDR3 region has 12 residues. Trimming removed 5 bases at V and 2 bases at J, with 5 bases between. This clonotype occurred a few times. No antigen is known for it. TCRdb recomputed calls from the RT-PCR reads with MiXCR, one row per CDR3 protein. The sample has about half a million distinct CDR3 sequences, approximately 11% seen once. Material: PBMCs from blood, obtained about 6 weeks after vaccination. The chain joins TRBV12-3 or TRBV12-4 to TRBJ2-3; D gene uncertain. The TCR originated in a man in his fifties or sixties who received an inactivated influenza vaccine. The CDR3 protein is CASSHTTDTQYF. CDR3 nucleotides: TGTGCCAGCAGTCACACCACAGATACGCAGTATTTT.